The 28 T cell receptor beta chains below were found in one sample sequenced in a study of cytomegalovirus exposure and HLA in healthy donors. With 60 Vbeta and 13 Jbeta primers, the PCR was carried out. This table comes from immunoSEQ multiplex PCR, and its TCRdb copy is limited to in-frame clones, with some not included. The table records around 200,000 clones, 70% to 85% of them present only once. The specimen sequenced was PBMCs. These receptors were taken from a woman aged 55-70 years in good health and CMV-seropositive.

The chain is built from TRBV6-5 and TRBJ1-2; 9 bases map to TRBD1. There are 14 residues in the CDR3. The germline gives CDR1 MNHEY, CDR2 SVGAGI. V shed 4 bases and J 5 bases; nucleotides not matched to a gene: 5. The CDR3 DNA is TGTGCCAGCAGTTCGGACAGGGGTTTTTATGGCTACACCTTC. Translating it yields CASSSDRGFYGYTF.

V and J are TRBV19 and TRBJ1-4; D gene uncertain. This CDR3 contains 15 residues. Germline values: CDR1 LNHDA, CDR2 SQIVND (reference sequence). The ends were cut back, 11 bases at V and 5 bases at J, with 21 bases in the middle. The CDR3: CAERRLKPANEKLFF. CDR3 DNA: TGTGCCGAACGGAGGTTAAAGCCGGCAAATGAAAAACTGTTTTTT.

The rearrangement uses TRBV30 and TRBJ2-1; D perhaps matches TRBD2 (6 bases). V was shortened by 5 bases and J by 6 bases, with 8 bases between the two germline ends. Germline V gene lookup returns CDR1 GTSNPN and CDR2 SVGIG (reference sequence). This CDR3 is built from 11 residues. The CDR3 sequence: CAWRGFNEQFF. The CDR3 DNA sequence: TGTGCCTGGCGGGGGTTCAATGAGCAGTTCTTC.

The V gene is TRBV6-6, the J gene TRBJ1-1; the match to TRBD1 covers 7 bases. The germline V gene encodes CDR1 MNHNY and CDR2 SVGAGI (reference sequence). This CDR3 has 15 amino acids. Trimming at V came to 2 bases and at J to 5 bases, leaving 8 bases not matched to a gene. In DNA form, the CDR3 reads TGTGCCAGCAGTTACCTTGGCAGGGGGGAAACTGAAGCTTTCTTT. Encoded protein: CASSYLGRGETEAFF.

The J gene is TRBJ1-5, the V gene TRBV4-1, with no clear D. The CDR3 has 17 residues. Trimming stripped 1 base from V and 0 bases from J, with 13 bases between. Per the germline V gene, CDR1 is MGHRA and CDR2 is YSYEKL. CDR3 protein: CASSQVSLPFSNQPQHF. CDR3 nucleotides: TGCGCCAGCAGCCAAGTATCTCTCCCCTTTAGCAATCAGCCCCAGCATTTT.

The V gene is TRBV5-1, the J gene TRBJ1-4, with 11 bases fitting TRBD1. Per germline, CDR1 SGHRS and CDR2 YFSETQ. The CDR3 is made up of 17 amino acids. Losses at the gene ends were 3 bases for V and 3 bases for J; bases not matched to a gene: 7. CDR3 coding DNA: TGCGCCAGCAGCTCTGGACAGGGGGCGCGGTCTAATGAAAAACTGTTTTTT. Residues: CASSSGQGARSNEKLFF.

In this sample, this clone turned up once. V is TRBV4-1 and J is TRBJ2-3; 8 nucleotides align to TRBD2. The CDR3 extends over 15 amino acids. CDR1 is MGHRA, CDR2 YSYEKL, per germline. With V trimmed by 4 bases and J by 5 bases, 8 bases remained unmatched. DNA for the CDR3: TGCGCCAGCAGCCCCTCGGGACTAGGGGGAGATACGCAGTATTTT. Translated: CASSPSGLGGDTQYF.

The chain employs TRBV5-1 and TRBJ2-3, with TRBD2 identical over 10 bases. The CDR3 is 16 residues long. Per germline, CDR1 SGHRS and CDR2 YFSETQ. V shed 4 bases and J 3 bases; nucleotides not matched to a gene: 8. The CDR3 region is CASSPGLAEGTDTQYF. As DNA, the CDR3 is TGCGCCAGCAGCCCCGGACTAGCGGAGGGTACAGATACGCAGTATTTT.

V gene TRBV6-1 combines with J gene TRBJ1-2, with D perhaps matching TRBD1 (5 bases). CDR1 is MNHNS and CDR2 is SASEGT in the germline V gene. V lost 1 base and J lost 3, with 9 bases in between. This CDR3 has 14 amino acids. The CDR3 DNA follows: TGTGCCAGCAGTGAAGGTCCCAGGGACTATGGCTACACCTTC. Amino acids: CASSEGPRDYGYTF.

V gene TRBV28 combines with J gene TRBJ2-7; D is unclear. Per germline, CDR1 MDHEN and CDR2 SYDVKM. Trimming left V 4 bases short and J 3 bases short, with 13 bases between. The CDR3 consists of 14 residues. The CDR3 protein is CASSWNWAYYEQYF. The CDR3, as DNA: TGTGCCAGCAGTTGGAACTGGGCGTACTACGAGCAGTACTTC.

V usage is TRBV7-3 and J usage is TRBJ2-7; 7 bases line up with TRBD2. The germline V gene has CDR1 SGHTA and CDR2 FQGTGA. This CDR3 has 13 amino acids. Trimming took 2 bases from V and 5 from J; bases not matched to a gene: 3. The CDR3 loop is CASSLVLADEQYF. The CDR3 nucleotides read TGTGCCAGCAGCTTAGTTCTAGCGGACGAGCAGTACTTC. The full variable domain, completed using reference TRBV7-3 and TRBJ2-7, is GAGVSQTPSNKVTEKGKYVELRCDPISGHTALYWYRQSLGQGPEFLIYFQGTGAADDSGLPNDRFFAVRPEGSVSTLKIQRTERGDSAVYLCASSLVLADEQYFGPGTRLTVT.

The chain is built from TRBV5-5 and TRBJ1-2; perhaps TRBD1 as D (6 bases). CDR3 size: 15 residues. The germline V gene encodes CDR1 SGHKS and CDR2 YYEKEE (reference sequence). The germline V and J ends were trimmed by 3 bases and 6 bases, with 18 bases remaining between them. CDR3 sequence (DNA): TGTGCCAGCAGCTCCCTCCAGGGGCTGGATGATGGCTACACCTTC. Its protein product is CASSSLQGLDDGYTF.

This clone showed up just a few times. The chain links TRBV6-1 to TRBJ2-2; 8 nucleotides align to TRBD1. With V trimmed by 10 bases and J by 3 bases, 7 bases remained unmatched. In germline, CDR1 is MNHNS, CDR2 SASEGT. The CDR3 spans 14 residues. The CDR3 reads CATGGQGDTGELFF. For the CDR3, the DNA is TGTGCCACCGGAGGACAGGGTGACACCGGGGAGCTGTTTTTT.

Only one count was recorded for this clone. The CDR3 DNA reads TGTGCCAGCAGCCCAAGAGGCGGGGGAGGCACCGGGGAGCTGTTTTTT. Its protein product is CASSPRGGGGTGELFF. This chain joins TRBV7-2 and TRBJ2-2, with TRBD2 matching over 7 bases. Germline CDR1 reads SGHTA; CDR2 reads FQGNSA. This CDR3 is 16 amino acids long. The V and J ends lost 5 bases and 4 bases, in that order; junction bases with no gene match: 10.

The V and J genes are TRBV6-6 and TRBJ1-4; 7 nucleotides align to TRBD1. CDR1 and CDR2 (germline): MNHNY, SVGAGI (reference sequence). V was pared by 4 bases and J by 3 bases, with 5 bases of the junction left unmatched. CDR3 length: 15 amino acids. The CDR3 nucleotides are TGTGCCAGCAGTTCCCCGGGACAGTCTAATGAAAAACTGTTTTTT. Amino acid sequence: CASSSPGQSNEKLFF.

Only a few counts were recorded for this clone. The genes are TRBV30 and TRBJ2-7; D possibly corresponds to TRBD2 (7 bases). V gave up 0 bases and J gave up 6 bases, with 15 bases separating them. In germline, CDR1 is GTSNPN, CDR2 SVGIG (reference sequence). This CDR3 has 14 amino acids. CDR3 residues: CAWSVGGGLSEQYF. CDR3 coding DNA: TGTGCCTGGAGTGTAGGGGGGGGCTTGAGCGAGCAGTACTTC.

The V gene is TRBV9, the J gene TRBJ1-6; unclear D gene. Germline loops: CDR1 SGDLS, CDR2 YYNGEE. This CDR3 comprises 15 residues. V lost 4 bases, J lost 5 bases, and 13 bases lay in between. The CDR3 DNA is TGTGCCAGCAGCCGGATGGGAGCCGATAATTCACCCCTCCACTTT. This encodes CASSRMGADNSPLHF.

This chain links TRBV7-2 with TRBJ1-5; D is perhaps TRBD1 (6 bases). The V and J ends lost 5 bases and 6 bases respectively, with 14 bases between them. The length of the CDR3 is 14 residues. Germline V gives CDR1 SGHTA, CDR2 FQGNSA. CDR3 sequence (DNA): TGTGCCAGCAGCGCGGACAGCGCGGGTCAGCCCCAGCATTTT. Encoded protein: CASSADSAGQPQHF.

The chain recombines TRBV29-1 with TRBJ1-2; D remains ambiguous. This CDR3 has 12 amino acids. V lost 4 bases, J lost 2 bases, and 8 bases lay in between. Germline V gene sequence: CDR1 SQVTM, CDR2 ANQGSEA. This CDR3 reads CSVVAGNYGYTF. CDR3 coding DNA: TGCAGCGTTGTGGCCGGGAACTATGGCTACACCTTC.

This chain joins TRBV5-6 and TRBJ2-1, with TRBD2 matching 9 bases. CDR3 length: 15 amino acids. V gave up 7 bases and J gave up 2 bases; unmatched junction bases: 7. Per germline, CDR1 SGHDT and CDR2 YYEEEE. The CDR3 reads CASRISGSAYNEQFF. CDR3 sequence (DNA): TGTGCCAGCCGGATTAGCGGGAGTGCCTACAATGAGCAGTTCTTC.

The chain links TRBV18 to TRBJ2-7; no firm D call. This CDR3 spans 14 amino acids. The germline V gene encodes CDR1 KGHSH and CDR2 LQKENI. Trimming stripped 2 bases from V and 3 bases from J, with 11 bases between. CDR3 region: CASSPGQNIYEQYF. CDR3 DNA sequence: TGTGCCAGCTCACCAGGGCAGAATATCTACGAGCAGTACTTC.

The chain recombines TRBV28 with TRBJ2-2, with D possibly matching TRBD2 (6 bases). The germline V and J ends were trimmed by 5 bases and 7 bases, with 20 bases remaining between them. Germline V gene sequence: CDR1 MDHEN, CDR2 SYDVKM. This CDR3 spans 16 amino acids. This CDR3 is CASSLPTGGRGGELFF. The CDR3 nucleotides are TGTGCCAGCAGTCTCCCCACCGGGGGTCGGGGCGGGGAGCTGTTTTTT.

The chain is built from TRBV5-8 and TRBJ2-5; TRBD1 matches at 10 bases. CDR3 length: 15 amino acids. The germline V gene encodes CDR1 SGHTS and CDR2 YDEGEE. J was trimmed by 5 bases and V by 3 bases; bases with no gene match: 7. In DNA, the CDR3 is TGTGCCAGCAGCTGGGACAGGGGCCCGGGGGAGACCCAGTACTTC. Translated, it gives CASSWDRGPGETQYF.

This clone was recorded only once. V gene TRBV19 combines with J gene TRBJ2-1; TRBD1 agrees at 9 bases. CDR1 LNHDA and CDR2 SQIVND come from the germline V gene (reference sequence). This CDR3 has 12 residues. J lost 11 bases, V lost 6 bases, and 5 bases had no gene match. DNA of the CDR3: TGTGCCAGTAGCCCTGACAGGGGGAAGCAGTTCTTC. This translates into CASSPDRGKQFF.

This chain joins TRBV9 and TRBJ2-3, with D possibly TRBD2 on 5 matching bases. The V gene lost 4 bases and the J gene lost 4 bases, with 13 bases spanning the gap. Germline V gene lookup returns CDR1 SGDLS and CDR2 YYNGEE. The CDR3 loop spans 14 amino acids. CDR3 region: CASSFRSGADTQYF. The CDR3 nucleotides read TGTGCCAGCAGCTTTAGATCCGGGGCAGATACGCAGTATTTT.

The chain links TRBV5-4 to TRBJ1-3; TRBD1 agrees at 9 bases. Germline CDR1 is SGHNT and CDR2 is YYREEE (reference sequence). The CDR3 is 15 amino acids. J gave up 1 base and V 4 bases, and 3 bases lay outside the gene matches. This CDR3 reads CASSQGQGSGNTIYF. In nucleotides, the CDR3 is TGTGCCAGCAGCCAGGGACAGGGATCTGGAAACACCATATATTTT.

The genes are TRBV6-1 and TRBJ1-6, with D unresolved. The CDR3 sequence is 14 residues long. Germline V gene lookup returns CDR1 MNHNS and CDR2 SASEGT. The germline V and J ends were trimmed by 5 bases and 14 bases, with 19 bases remaining between them. The CDR3 region has the DNA TGTGCCAGCAGTCAAGACGGGATCCTTTGGGCCCTCCACTTT. Translation gives CASSQDGILWALHF.

The CDR3 DNA sequence: TGTGCCAGCAGTGATCCCGGTGGCTACACCTTC. This sequence encodes CASSDPGGYTF. The V and J genes are TRBV2 and TRBJ1-2; no definite D call. Between the trimmed V and J ends, which lost 3 bases and 7 bases, there was a span of 6 bases. The germline CDR1 and CDR2 sequences are SNHLY and FYNNEI. The CDR3 totals 11 residues.